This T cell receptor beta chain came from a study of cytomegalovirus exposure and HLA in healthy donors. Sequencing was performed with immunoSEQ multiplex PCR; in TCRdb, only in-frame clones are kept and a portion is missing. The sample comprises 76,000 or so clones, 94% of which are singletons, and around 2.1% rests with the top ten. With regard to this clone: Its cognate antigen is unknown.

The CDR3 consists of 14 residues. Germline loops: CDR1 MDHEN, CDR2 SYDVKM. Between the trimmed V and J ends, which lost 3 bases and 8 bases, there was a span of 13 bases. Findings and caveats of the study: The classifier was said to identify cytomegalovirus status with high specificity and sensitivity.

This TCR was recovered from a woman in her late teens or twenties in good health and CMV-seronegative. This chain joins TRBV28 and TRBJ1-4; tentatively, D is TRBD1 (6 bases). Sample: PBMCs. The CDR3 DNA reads TGTGCCAGCAGTTTGGACAGTGGCGAGGAAAAACTGTTTTTT. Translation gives CASSLDSGEEKLFF.